A single sample gave rise to the 12 T cell receptor beta chains below, sequenced in a study of cytomegalovirus exposure and HLA in healthy donors (dated by TCRdb to the late 2010s). The library was built by means of the immunoSEQ multiplex PCR assay. For the multiplex PCR, a mixture combining 60 forward primers for TCR Vbeta segments and 13 reverse primers for TCR Jbeta segments was used. TCRdb re-hosts the immuneACCESS table, in-frame sequences only. Its copies lack some clones; in the studies checked, an unresolved V gene accounts for under half of them, and the cause for the rest is not known. In all, the sample holds more than 150,000 clones, and approximately 80% of those were seen once. Under 0.85% of the sample belongs to the ten largest clones. Sequenced: PBMCs. These receptors all come from a boy younger than 18 in good health and CMV-seronegative.

The rearrangement uses TRBV4-2 and TRBJ1-1; no clear D gene. The V gene lost 7 bases and the J gene lost 1 base, with 10 bases spanning the gap. Germline CDR1 is LGHNA and CDR2 is YNFKEQ. The CDR3 covers 13 residues. This CDR3 is CASMMEGNTEAFF. Here the CDR3 DNA reads TGTGCCAGCATGATGGAGGGGAACACTGAAGCTTTCTTT.

The chain is built from TRBV27 and TRBJ1-2; the match to TRBD1 covers 7 bases. In germline, CDR1 is MNHEY, CDR2 SMNVEV (reference sequence). CDR3 size: 14 residues. V lost 5 bases to trimming and J lost 4 bases; unmatched junction nucleotides: 7. CDR3 nucleotides: TGTGCCAGCAGTGCCATAGGGACAGTCTATGGCTACACCTTC. Its translation: CASSAIGTVYGYTF.

This clone turned up a few times. The CDR3 nucleotides read TGTGCCAGCAGCTTGAGGGGGTCCATGGTAGGGGGCACTGAAGCTTTCTTT. It codes for CASSLRGSMVGGTEAFF. This chain connects TRBV5-6 to TRBJ1-1; a weak D match, TRBD1 (6 bases). The CDR3 has 17 amino acids. The germline V gene encodes CDR1 SGHDT and CDR2 YYEEEE. The V and J ends lost 1 base and 4 bases respectively, with 20 bases between them.

The V gene is TRBV9, the J gene TRBJ1-2; TRBD1 agrees at 7 bases. The germline CDR1 and CDR2 sequences are SGDLS and YYNGEE. V shed 4 bases and J 3 bases; nucleotides not matched to a gene: 3. There are 13 residues in the CDR3. The CDR3 DNA follows: TGTGCCAGCAGCACGGGACAGCACTATGGCTACACCTTC. Its protein product is CASSTGQHYGYTF.

V and J are TRBV6-6 and TRBJ1-1; D unclear. Germline lookup yields CDR1 MNHNY and CDR2 SVGAGI (reference sequence). The V gene lost 5 bases and the J gene lost 4 bases, with 8 bases spanning the gap. The CDR3 has 12 residues. The CDR3, as DNA: TGTGCCAGCAGTGAGCAGGCCACTGAAGCTTTCTTT. Translated, it gives CASSEQATEAFF.

This chain joins TRBV13 and TRBJ2-1, with a tentative D call TRBD2 (6 bases). Germline loops: CDR1 PRHDT, CDR2 FYEKMQ (reference sequence). The CDR3 extends over 13 amino acids. V gave up 5 bases and J gave up 6 bases, with 11 bases separating them. The CDR3 DNA sequence: TGTGCCAGCAGCCCTTGGGACTTCAATGAGCAGTTCTTC. It translates to CASSPWDFNEQFF.

The chain couples TRBV11-3 to TRBJ2-1; D uncertain. V was shortened by 1 base and J by 0 bases, with 7 bases between the two germline ends. Looked up from germline, CDR1 is SGHNT and CDR2 is YENEEA. The CDR3 has 15 amino acids. The CDR3 region is CASSLAGSSYNEQFF. CDR3 nucleotides: TGTGCCAGCAGCTTAGCCGGTAGCTCCTACAATGAGCAGTTCTTC.

The rearrangement links TRBV11-3 to TRBJ2-5, with 10 positions matching TRBD1. V was pared by 1 base and J by 0 bases, with 8 bases of the junction left unmatched. Germline V gene sequence: CDR1 SGHNT, CDR2 YENEEA. This CDR3 has 18 residues. The CDR3 DNA reads TGTGCCAGCAGCTTAGGGGGCTGGGGACAGGGGTACCAAGAGACCCAGTACTTC. The encoded protein is CASSLGGWGQGYQETQYF.

This clone was seen only a few times. The V and J genes are TRBV9 and TRBJ1-3, with D maybe TRBD1 (6 bases). CDR3 length equals 14 residues. V gave up 3 bases and J gave up 8 bases, with 15 bases separating them. From germline, CDR1 is SGDLS and CDR2 YYNGEE. CDR3 coding DNA: TGTGCCAGCAGCGAGGGACACCGCCTGGACACCATATATTTT. Its translation is CASSEGHRLDTIYF.

The rearrangement uses TRBV25-1 and TRBJ1-2, with TRBD1 identical over 7 bases. The germline gives CDR1 MGHDK, CDR2 SYGVNS. This CDR3 region has 16 residues. The trim removed 3 bases at V and 8 bases at J, leaving 15 bases unmatched. In DNA form, the CDR3 reads TGTGCCAGCAGTGAGTGGAGAGGGACAGAAATAAAGGGCTACACCTTC. Translating it yields CASSEWRGTEIKGYTF.

This chain links TRBV5-8 with TRBJ2-1; TRBD1 matches at 7 bases. The CDR3 sequence is 17 residues long. The V gene end was trimmed by 4 bases and the J gene end by 6 bases; junction bases not matched to a gene: 16. Germline CDR1 is SGHTS and CDR2 is YDEGEE. In DNA form, the CDR3 reads TGTGCCAGCAGCCCAGGAACGGACAGGTTCAAGGGCAATGAGCAGTTCTTC. Its translation is CASSPGTDRFKGNEQFF.

The rearrangement joins TRBV30 to TRBJ1-2; 7 nucleotides line up with TRBD1. This CDR3 has 12 amino acids. The V segment lost 6 bases and the J segment 14 bases; nucleotides outside the gene matches: 15. Germline V gives CDR1 GTSNPN, CDR2 SVGIG (reference sequence). The CDR3: CACGDSDYARTF. The CDR3 coding sequence is TGTGCCTGTGGGGACAGTGACTATGCTAGGACCTTC.